Following are 28 T cell receptor beta chains from one sample sequenced in a study of blood T cells in healthy people across ages. The use of a sample-barcoded 5' primer and a J-beta primer mix characterized a second PCR of about 7 to 12 cycles. Using its own MiXCR run on the 5' RACE reads, TCRdb lists one record per CDR3 protein. The data show about 760,000 distinct CDR3 sequences, with roughly three fifths seen just once and approximately 24% held by the top ten. The sample consisted of blood. Receptors originate from a man aged 40-49 years in good health.

In this sample, this clonotype turned up a few times. The V and J genes are TRBV7-6 and TRBJ2-5, with a possible D match to TRBD2 (6 bases). There are 17 residues in the CDR3. Trimming shortened V by 3 bases and J by 1 base, and 18 bases separated the two germline ends. CDR1 SGHVS and CDR2 FNYEAQ come from the germline V gene. The CDR3 spells CASSFRSGGAGQETQYF. CDR3 in DNA: TGTGCCAGCAGCTTTAGGTCAGGAGGGGCGGGCCAAGAGACCCAGTACTTC.

The chain recombines TRBV10-2 with TRBJ1-2; unclear D gene. Germline V gene data show CDR1 as WSHSY and CDR2 as SAAADI. The CDR3 runs 14 residues. The V gene lost 8 bases and the J gene lost 5 bases, with 18 bases spanning the gap. The CDR3 DNA is TGCGCCAGCGGGTTAGGAGACCGGACTTATGGCTACACCTTC. Translated, it gives CASGLGDRTYGYTF.

DNA for the CDR3: TGTGCTAGTGGTTTGGAACAGGGTCCTCAAGCCTACAATGAGCAGTTCTTC. This encodes CASGLEQGPQAYNEQFF. The chain joins TRBV12-5 to TRBJ2-1; D might be TRBD1 (6 bases). The CDR3 has 17 amino acids. Germline V CDR1 and CDR2: LGHNT, FRNRAP. Trimming cost V 1 base and J 2 bases, with 15 bases left between them. The full variable domain, its missing parts supplied by reference TRBV12-5 and TRBJ2-1, is DARVTQTPRHKVTEMGQEVTMRCQPILGHNTVFWYRQTMMQGLELLAYFRNRAPLDDSGMPKDRFSAEMPDATLATLKIQPSEPRDSAVYFCASGLEQGPQAYNEQFFGPGTRLTVL.

This chain connects TRBV7-9 to TRBJ2-5; D call uncertain. The J call may be faulty, since TRBJ2-7 better matches the DNA end. This CDR3 comprises 14 residues. CDR1 is SEHNR, CDR2 FQNEAQ, per germline (reference sequence). In DNA, the CDR3 is TGTGCCAGCAGCCCCCATGCGGCTGCCTACGAGCAGTACTTC. Encoded protein: CASSPHAAAYEQYF.

This chain connects TRBV3-1 to TRBJ2-5, with D tentatively TRBD2 (6 bases). The CDR3 sequence is 17 residues long. V was trimmed by 0 bases and J by 5 bases, leaving 19 bases between them. Looked up from germline, CDR1 is LGHDT and CDR2 is YNNKEL (reference sequence). CDR3 DNA sequence: TGTGCCAGCAGCCAAGATCCTGACGACCCTGGGGGGGAGACCCAGTACTTC. Translated, it gives CASSQDPDDPGGETQYF.

The gene calls are TRBV7-2 and TRBJ2-3; TRBD1 matches 7 bases. Unmatched junction bases numbered 14, after V lost 4 bases and J lost 1 base. Germline loops: CDR1 SGHTA, CDR2 FQGNSA. The CDR3 is made up of 18 amino acids. CDR3 DNA sequence: TGTGCCAGCAGCTCGAGAGGGGGCGCCGGGACGCGCACAGATACGCAGTATTTT. Encoded protein: CASSSRGGAGTRTDTQYF.

This chain uses TRBV12-3 or TRBV12-4 with TRBJ2-3, with D possibly called TRBD1 or TRBD2 (5 bases each). The CDR3 has 12 residues. V lost 7 bases to trimming and J lost 4 bases, with 9 bases between them. The CDR3 sequence is CASTPGPDTQYF. In nucleotides, the CDR3 is TGTGCCAGCACCCCGGGACCAGATACGCAGTATTTT.

Concerning this clonotype: One end of the junction varies from germline; a read error may be responsible. The chain has TRBV20-1 and TRBJ1-1, with D tentatively TRBD1 (6 bases). The CDR3 is 14 residues long. From germline, CDR1 is DFQATT and CDR2 SNEGSKA (reference sequence). The CDR3 loop reads CSAGDYRVFTEAFF. In DNA, the CDR3 is TGCAGTGCTGGAGACTACAGGGTTTTCACTGAAGCTTTCTTT.

This chain's CDR3 is CSSLGGRLNTEAFF. DNA for the CDR3: TGCAGTTCCCTTGGGGGACGTTTGAACACTGAAGCTTTCTTT. The rearrangement links TRBV20-1 to TRBJ1-1; D might be TRBD1 (5 bases). The length of the CDR3 is 14 residues. V was shortened by 8 bases and J by 0 bases, with 16 bases between the two germline ends. In germline, CDR1 is DFQATT, CDR2 SNEGSKA (reference sequence).

V usage is TRBV12-3 or TRBV12-4 and J usage is TRBJ1-5, with 7 bases fitting TRBD1. This CDR3 has 16 amino acids. V trimming: 7 bases; J trimming: 2 bases; junction bases outside the gene matches: 11. CDR3 nucleotide sequence: TGTGCCAGCATGAGGGGGCTGAGGCTGGGCAATCAGCCCCAGCATTTT. This translates into CASMRGLRLGNQPQHF.

The J gene is TRBJ2-3, the V gene TRBV27; D is uncertain. The CDR3 sequence is 14 residues long. The V end lost 8 bases, the J end lost 4 bases, and 16 bases lay between the germline ends. Germline CDR1 is MNHEY and CDR2 is SMNVEV (reference sequence). The CDR3 spells CASGLGRFADTQYF. DNA for the CDR3: TGTGCCAGCGGATTAGGACGGTTCGCAGATACGCAGTATTTT.

This chain uses TRBV21-1 with TRBJ2-1; the table names TRBD1, a call not compared with the DNA. TRBV21-1 is a known pseudogene. The CDR3 extends over 17 amino acids. CDR3 in amino acids: CASSKAPGAHSYNEQFF. The CDR3 DNA follows: TGTGCCAGCAGCAAAGCCCCTGGCGCCCACTCCTACAATGAGCAGTTCTTC.

The genes are TRBV12-3 or TRBV12-4 and TRBJ1-1; 7 bases line up with TRBD1. The V segment lost 6 bases and the J segment 5 bases; nucleotides outside the gene matches: 12. The CDR3 loop spans 15 amino acids. In nucleotides, the CDR3 is TGTGCCAGCAGCTCTGGGGCAGGGGGGCAAACTGAAGCTTTCTTT. Its translation is CASSSGAGGQTEAFF.

The chain is built from TRBV25-1 and TRBJ2-7; 7 bases are shared with TRBD1. The junction had 1 base not matched to a gene; V was cut back by 1 base and J by 1 base. The germline V gene has CDR1 MGHDK and CDR2 SYGVNS. This CDR3 contains 14 residues. The CDR3 DNA is TGTGCCAGCAGTGAATGGACAGGATCCTACGAGCAGTACTTC. Its protein is CASSEWTGSYEQYF.

This clonotype came up once. The gene calls are TRBV28 and TRBJ2-7, with D perhaps assigned TRBD1 or TRBD2 (5 bases each). The CDR3 consists of 14 residues. Germline V gene sequence: CDR1 MDHEN, CDR2 SYDVKM. Trimming cost V 6 bases and J 10 bases, with 22 bases left between them. Written as DNA, the CDR3 is TGTGCCAGCAGGAACCCCGGGGACGTGGTAACCCAGTACTTC. It translates to CASRNPGDVVTQYF.

This chain connects TRBV5-1 to TRBJ2-1, with 9 bases identical to TRBD2. Trimming took 4 bases from V and 2 from J; bases not matched to a gene: 7. The CDR3 contains 16 residues. CDR1 and CDR2 (germline): SGHRS, YFSETQ. The CDR3 here is CASSPEAGGTYNEQFF. In nucleotides, the CDR3 is TGCGCCAGCAGCCCTGAGGCGGGAGGGACCTACAATGAGCAGTTCTTC.

The rearrangement links TRBV7-2 to TRBJ2-7; no reliable D call. CDR3 length: 11 amino acids. V shed 8 bases and J shed 3 bases, with 8 bases lying between them. Germline V gives CDR1 SGHTA, CDR2 FQGNSA. The chain's CDR3 is CASGYNYEQYF. Written as DNA, the CDR3 is TGTGCCAGCGGCTATAACTACGAGCAGTACTTC. Using reference TRBV7-2 and TRBJ2-7 for the parts outside the CDR3, the full variable domain is GAGVSQSPSNKVTEKGKDVELRCDPISGHTALYWYRQSLGQGLEFLIYFQGNSAPDKSGLPSDRFSAERTGGSVSTLTIQRTQQEDSAVYLCASGYNYEQYFGPGTRLTVT.

The rearrangement links TRBV29-1 to TRBJ1-1; a weak D match, TRBD1 (6 bases). This CDR3 has 20 residues. Germline values: CDR1 SQVTM, CDR2 ANQGSEA. V was pared by 7 bases and J by 1 base, with 34 bases between. CDR3 DNA: TGCAGCGCGACCCCGACAACCCGACCACAAATGACGGGACAGAACACTGAAGCTTTCTTT. Translated, it gives CSATPTTRPQMTGQNTEAFF.

The rearrangement joins TRBV10-3 to TRBJ2-7, with 8 bases fitting TRBD2. The J call may be mistaken, given a closer DNA end match to TRBJ2-5. Germline CDR1 ENHRY, CDR2 SYGVKD. This CDR3 is built from 15 residues. Here the CDR3 reads CAISESRGAGETQYF. The CDR3 DNA reads as TGTGCCATCAGTGAGTCGCGGGGGGCCGGAGAGACCCAGTACTTC.

Remarks on this clonotype: One end of the junction does not line up with germline, which may come from a read error. This chain uses TRBV24-1 with TRBJ2-7, with a tentative D call TRBD2 (6 bases). The CDR3 sequence is 14 residues long. CDR1 and CDR2 from the germline V gene are KGHDR and SFDVKD. The CDR3 protein is CATRDFGGAEGQYF. CDR3 nucleotide sequence: TGTGCCACCAGGGATTTTGGGGGAGCGGAGGGGCAGTACTTC.

In this sample, this clonotype turned up many times. This may be a read error: a much more frequent sequence differs by one nucleotide. The V gene is TRBV24-1, the J gene TRBJ2-5, with D perhaps being TRBD1 or TRBD2 (5 bases each). The length of the CDR3 is 15 residues. Trimming cost V 3 bases and J 2 bases, with 12 bases left between them. From germline, CDR1 is KGHDR and CDR2 SFDVKD. This CDR3 reads CATSDVGTDQETQYF. The CDR3 bases are TGTGCCACCAGTGATGTGGGGACGGATCAAGAGACCCAGTACTTC.

The V and J genes are TRBV6-5 and TRBJ1-2, with TRBD1 identical over 7 bases. Germline V gives CDR1 MNHEY, CDR2 SVGAGI. The CDR3 spans 18 residues. V trimming: 2 bases; J trimming: 1 base; junction bases outside the gene matches: 13. The CDR3 bases are TGTGCCAGCAGTTACGAGTACACCGGGACAGTGATTAACTATGGCTACACCTTC. Protein product: CASSYEYTGTVINYGYTF.

The chain has TRBV7-8 and TRBJ1-4; possible D gene TRBD1, 6 bases. CDR3 size: 15 residues. Germline V gene lookup returns CDR1 SGHVS and CDR2 FQNEAQ. V was clipped by 5 bases and J by 7 bases, with 17 bases between them. As DNA, the CDR3 is TGTGCCAGCAGCCCCCACAGGGTGAGGCGTGAAAAACTGTTTTTT. Residues: CASSPHRVRREKLFF.

This clonotype turned up a few times. The genes are TRBV29-1 and TRBJ2-5, with 7 nucleotides matching TRBD2. CDR3 size: 14 residues. The junction had 10 bases not matched to a gene; V was cut back by 6 bases and J by 3 bases. The germline V gene has CDR1 SQVTM and CDR2 ANQGSEA. DNA of the CDR3: TGCAGCGTCCCCACAAGACTAGCCGAAGAGACCCAGTACTTC. It translates to CSVPTRLAEETQYF.

This clonotype was picked up a small number of times. CDR3 residues: CASSLGDALYEQYF. The CDR3 coding sequence is TGTGCCAGCAGCTTAGGGGACGCGCTCTACGAGCAGTACTTC. The V call is TRBV7-2, the J call TRBJ2-5, with D tentatively TRBD1 or TRBD2 (5 bases each). The DNA end is more similar to TRBJ2-7, so the J call may be wrong. The CDR3 sequence is 14 residues long. CDR1 is SGHTA and CDR2 is FQGNSA in the germline V gene.

The V call is TRBV29-1, the J call TRBJ1-1; 11 positions match TRBD1. The germline gives CDR1 SQVTM, CDR2 ANQGSEA. The J segment lost 5 bases and the V segment lost 4 bases, leaving 12 bases of the junction unmatched. The CDR3 is made up of 16 amino acids. The CDR3 DNA reads as TGCAGCGTTGTCCGGGGACAGGGGGTAATGAGGACTGAAGCTTTCTTT. Protein: CSVVRGQGVMRTEAFF.

The chain is built from TRBV4-2 and TRBJ1-1; no definite D call. Trimming left V 4 bases short and J 3 bases short, with 9 bases between. The CDR3 covers 13 residues. Looked up from germline, CDR1 is LGHNA and CDR2 is YNFKEQ. The DNA of the CDR3 is TGTGCCAGCAGCCCCGACCGCTACACTGAAGCTTTCTTT. This translates into CASSPDRYTEAFF.

The chain is built from TRBV27 and TRBJ2-5; either TRBD1 or TRBD2 may supply D (5 bases each). V was clipped by 3 bases and J by 5 bases, with 16 bases between them. This CDR3 has 15 amino acids. Germline lookup yields CDR1 MNHEY and CDR2 SMNVEV (reference sequence). Written as DNA, the CDR3 is TGTGCCAGCAGTTTGGGGAGCAGGGCTCGGGAGACCCAGTACTTC. Translating it yields CASSLGSRARETQYF.